This TCR beta chain was captured in a study of beta chain features in type 1 diabetes. In the study overall: There were 107,917,701 sorted cells examined across all samples. Findings of the study overall: Among patients with Type 1 diabetes, TCRB CDR3s were moderately but significantly shorter in every one of the four CD4+ subsets. Fewer junction insertions and more nucleotide deletions appeared in type 1 diabetes patients.

This clone was counted between two and nine times. Its antigen is not identified. Other DNA sequences in the same sample also yield this CDR3. Every isolated RNA sample was fully reverse transcribed, so sequencing captured expressed TCRB transcripts. Measured with immunoSEQ multiplex PCR; TCRdb has only the in-frame clones, and not every one. The table records about 230,000 clones, under 20% of them present only once. Every participating donor gave one draw, a heparinised blood sample averaging about 100 mL. Sorting gave populations that all exceeded 95% purity. This CDR3 contains 13 residues. V was shortened by 4 bases and J by 0 bases, with 8 bases between the two germline ends. Germline V CDR1 and CDR2: SQVTM, ANQGSEA.

The rearrangement joins TRBV29-1 to TRBJ2-3, with D perhaps assigned TRBD1 or TRBD2 (5 bases each). Sequencing was done on a sample of naive CD4+ T cells from blood. The sequence was collected from a man aged 30-40 years with type 1 diabetes. The CDR3 DNA reads TGCAGCGTTGGGGGACGAAGCACAGATACGCAGTATTTT. Translation gives CSVGGRSTDTQYF.